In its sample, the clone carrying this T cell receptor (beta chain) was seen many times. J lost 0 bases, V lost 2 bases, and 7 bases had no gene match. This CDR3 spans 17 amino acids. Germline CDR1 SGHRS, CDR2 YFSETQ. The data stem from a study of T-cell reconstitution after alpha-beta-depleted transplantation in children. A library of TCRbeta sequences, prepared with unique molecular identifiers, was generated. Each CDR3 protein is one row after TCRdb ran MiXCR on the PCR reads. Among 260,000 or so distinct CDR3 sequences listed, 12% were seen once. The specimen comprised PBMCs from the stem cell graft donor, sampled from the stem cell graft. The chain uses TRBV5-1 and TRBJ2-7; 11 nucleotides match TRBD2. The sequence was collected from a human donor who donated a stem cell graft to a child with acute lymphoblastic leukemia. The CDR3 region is CASSFGTSGRSSYEQYF. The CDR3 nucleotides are TGCGCCAGCAGCTTCGGGACTAGCGGCCGAAGCTCCTACGAGCAGTACTTC. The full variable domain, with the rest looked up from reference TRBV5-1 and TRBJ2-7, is KAGVTQTPRYLIKTRGQQVTLSCSPISGHRSVSWYQQTPGQGLQFLFEYFSETQRNKGNFPGRFSGRQFSNSRSEMNVSTLELGDSALYLCASSFGTSGRSSYEQYFGPGTRLTVT.